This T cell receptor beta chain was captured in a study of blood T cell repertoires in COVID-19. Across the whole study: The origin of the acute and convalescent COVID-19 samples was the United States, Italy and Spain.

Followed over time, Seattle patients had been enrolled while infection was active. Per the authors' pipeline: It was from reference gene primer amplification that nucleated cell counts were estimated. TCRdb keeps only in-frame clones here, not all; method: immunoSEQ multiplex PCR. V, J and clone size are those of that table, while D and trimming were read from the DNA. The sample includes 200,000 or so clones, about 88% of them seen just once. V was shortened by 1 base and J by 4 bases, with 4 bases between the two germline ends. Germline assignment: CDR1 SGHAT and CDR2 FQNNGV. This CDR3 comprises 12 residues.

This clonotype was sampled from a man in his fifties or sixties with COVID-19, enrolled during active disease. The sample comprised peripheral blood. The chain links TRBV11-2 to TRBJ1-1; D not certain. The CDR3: CASSLVGTEAFF. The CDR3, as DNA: TGTGCCAGCAGCTTAGTCGGCACTGAAGCTTTCTTT.